This TCR beta chain was sequenced in a study of cytomegalovirus exposure and HLA in healthy donors. PCR used 60 Vbeta primers and 13 Jbeta primers. As processed by the authors: In a later analysis, of tens of millions of unique beta chains, roughly 9.9 million appeared in at least two donors. Here immunoSEQ multiplex PCR was the method, and the copy in TCRdb shows in-frame clones only, minus some. V and J calls and clone size are those listed in that table; D and trimming were worked out from the DNA. This sample carries roughly 120,000 clones, over 60% of them seen once, and the ten largest clones take 1.5% to 2.5%. As for this clone: Its antigen is unknown.

Study-wide results and caveats: In most subjects, TCR beta sequences reportedly gave accurate predictions of HLA-A and HLA-B alleles. The authors later found TCR association rates varying by HLA locus, with DRB1 most and HLA-C fewest.

Sequencing was done on a sample of PBMCs. This receptor was taken from a man younger than 35 in good health and CMV-seronegative.

CDR3 residues: CSVVGTGAWETQYF. DNA for the CDR3: TGCAGCGTTGTGGGCACAGGGGCATGGGAGACCCAGTACTTC. The V and J genes are TRBV29-1 and TRBJ2-5, with 7 nucleotides matching TRBD1. Germline CDR1 and CDR2: SQVTM and ANQGSEA. The CDR3 runs to 14 residues. The V segment lost 4 bases and the J segment 5 bases; nucleotides outside the gene matches: 10.